The sequence of this T cell receptor beta chain was determined in a study of T-cell memory formation after mild COVID-19. In the case of this clonotype: The target antigen is unknown.

This CDR3 spans 16 amino acids. CDR1 is SEHNR, CDR2 FQNEAQ, per germline (reference sequence). Deletions cut 1 base from V and 3 bases from J, with 13 bases between. One entry per CDR3 protein, called by TCRdb with MiXCR from the 5' RACE reads. The repertoire holds a few hundred thousand distinct CDR3 sequences, about 23% seen once, with around 12% in the top ten. Study-level points and caveats: Pre-infection memory contained some responding clones, which suggested that cross-reactive memory had joined. A second wave expanding day 15 to 37 was CD4+-biased; contracting clones were balanced.

This sequence was found in an adult woman who had mild COVID-19 (a few samples of this study predate the infection). Cell type and time point are not known. The sample was PBMCs or a T cell subset sorted from them (not recorded which). The J gene is TRBJ2-1, the V gene TRBV7-9, with a tentative D call TRBD2 (5 bases). CDR3 in amino acids: CASSLDGKTVYNEQFF. The CDR3 DNA reads as TGTGCCAGCAGCTTAGACGGGAAAACGGTCTACAATGAGCAGTTCTTC. The complete variable domain, with remaining parts taken from reference TRBV7-9 and TRBJ2-1, reads DTGVSQNPRHKITKRGQNVTFRCDPISEHNRLYWYRQTLGQGPEFLTYFQNEAQLEKSRLLSDRFSAERPKGSFSTLEIQRTEQGDSAMYLCASSLDGKTVYNEQFFGPGTRLTVL.